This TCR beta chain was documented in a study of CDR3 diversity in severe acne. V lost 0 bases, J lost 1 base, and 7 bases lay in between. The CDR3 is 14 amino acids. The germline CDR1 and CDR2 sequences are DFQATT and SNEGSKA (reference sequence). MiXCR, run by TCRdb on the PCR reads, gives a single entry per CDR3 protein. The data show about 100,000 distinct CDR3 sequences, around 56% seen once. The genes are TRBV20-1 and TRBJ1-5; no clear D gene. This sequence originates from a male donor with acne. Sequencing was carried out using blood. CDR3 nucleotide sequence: TGCAGTGCTAGAGATAAAGGGAGCAATCAGCCCCAGCATTTT. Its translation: CSARDKGSNQPQHF.